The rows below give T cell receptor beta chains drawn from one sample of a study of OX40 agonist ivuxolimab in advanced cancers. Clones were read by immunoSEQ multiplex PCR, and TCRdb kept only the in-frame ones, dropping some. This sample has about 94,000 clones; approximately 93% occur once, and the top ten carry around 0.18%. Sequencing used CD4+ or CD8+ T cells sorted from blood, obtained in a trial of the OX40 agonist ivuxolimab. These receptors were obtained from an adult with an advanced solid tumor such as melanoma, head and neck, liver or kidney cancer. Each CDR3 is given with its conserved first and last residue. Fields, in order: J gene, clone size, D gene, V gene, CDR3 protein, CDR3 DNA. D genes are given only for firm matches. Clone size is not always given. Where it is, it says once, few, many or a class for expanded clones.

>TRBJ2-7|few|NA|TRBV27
CASSLPQAKYF
TGTGCCAGCAGTTTGCCACAGGCTAAGTACTTC
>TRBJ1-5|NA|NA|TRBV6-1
CASSENHRQPQHF
TGTGCCAGCAGTGAAAATCACAGACAGCCCCAGCATTTT
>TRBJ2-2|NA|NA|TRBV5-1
CASSPNPVYGTGELFF
TGCGCCAGCAGCCCTAATCCGGTATATGGCACCGGGGAGCTGTTTTTT
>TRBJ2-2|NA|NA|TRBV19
CASSFLTVGISRTGELFF
TGTGCCAGTAGTTTCCTTACGGTGGGAATCTCTCGGACCGGGGAGCTGTTTTTT
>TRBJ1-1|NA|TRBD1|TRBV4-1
CASSQVDRALNTEAFF
TGCGCCAGCAGCCAAGTCGACAGGGCACTGAACACTGAAGCTTTCTTT
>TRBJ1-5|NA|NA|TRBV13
CASGSRTAPGQPQHF
TGTGCCAGCGGGTCCAGGACAGCCCCAGGGCAGCCCCAGCATTTT
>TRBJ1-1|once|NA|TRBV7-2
CASSFAQSTEAFF
TGTGCCAGCAGCTTCGCTCAAAGCACTGAAGCTTTCTTT
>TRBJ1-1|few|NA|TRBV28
CASSTSRRLAFF
TGTGCCAGCAGTACCTCGAGGAGACTAGCTTTCTTT
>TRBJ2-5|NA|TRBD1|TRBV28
CASSLSGQGTLVGEKTQYF
TGTGCCAGCAGTTTAAGCGGACAGGGAACCCTGGTGGGAGAAAAGACCCAGTACTTC
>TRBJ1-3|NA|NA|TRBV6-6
CASRNDLAGNTIYF
TGTGCCAGCAGAAACGATTTGGCAGGAAACACCATATATTTT
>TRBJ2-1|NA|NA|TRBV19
CASARGRDNEQFF
TGTGCCAGTGCTCGGGGGCGCGATAATGAGCAGTTCTTC
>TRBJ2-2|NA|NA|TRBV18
CASSPSERMNTGELFF
TGTGCCAGCTCACCATCAGAACGGATGAACACCGGGGAGCTGTTTTTT
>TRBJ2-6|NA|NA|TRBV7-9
CASSLKGFSGANVLTF
TGTGCCAGCAGCCTTAAGGGTTTCTCTGGGGCCAACGTCCTGACTTTC
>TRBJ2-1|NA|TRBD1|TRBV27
CASLTGQGSYNEQFF
TGTGCCAGCTTAACGGGACAGGGGTCCTACAATGAGCAGTTCTTC
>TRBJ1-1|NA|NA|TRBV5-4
CASSPRGGMNTEAFF
TGTGCCAGCAGCCCCCGGGGGGGCATGAACACTGAAGCTTTCTTT
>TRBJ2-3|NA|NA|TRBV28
CASTEGRLATDTQYF
TGTGCCAGCACCGAAGGGCGGCTAGCGACAGATACGCAGTATTTT
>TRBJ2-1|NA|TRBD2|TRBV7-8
CASSLRTSGRNEQFF
TGTGCCAGCAGCTTACGAACTAGCGGGAGAAATGAGCAGTTCTTC
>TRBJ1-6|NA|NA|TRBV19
CASSTLTALNSPLHF
TGTGCCAGTAGTACTCTGACAGCTCTAAATTCACCCCTCCACTTT
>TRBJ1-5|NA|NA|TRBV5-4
CASSLDSNQPQHF
TGTGCCAGCAGCTTAGATAGCAATCAGCCCCAGCATTTT
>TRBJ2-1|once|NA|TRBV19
CAIRGRTYNEQFF
TGTGCCATAAGGGGGAGAACCTACAATGAGCAGTTCTTC
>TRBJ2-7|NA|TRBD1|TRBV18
CASSLLGTGAYEQYF
TGTGCCAGCTCCCTCCTCGGGACAGGCGCCTACGAGCAGTACTTC
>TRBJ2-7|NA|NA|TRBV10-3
CAISEQAAYFSYEQYF
TGTGCCATCAGTGAACAGGCAGCGTACTTCTCCTACGAGCAGTACTTC
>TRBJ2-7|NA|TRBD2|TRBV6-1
CASSEGGLAGGFAYEQYF
TGTGCCAGCAGTGAAGGTGGACTAGCGGGAGGTTTCGCCTACGAGCAGTACTTC
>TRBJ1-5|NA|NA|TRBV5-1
CASSWGGEGQPQHF
TGCGCCAGCAGCTGGGGGGGAGAGGGTCAGCCCCAGCATTTT
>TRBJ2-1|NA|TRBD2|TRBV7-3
CASSLEARTSAFF
TGTGCCAGCAGCTTAGAAGCCCGGACTAGTGCGTTCTTC
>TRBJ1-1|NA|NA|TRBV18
CASSPQQGGSTEAFF
TGTGCCAGCTCACCACAACAGGGAGGTTCCACTGAAGCTTTCTTT
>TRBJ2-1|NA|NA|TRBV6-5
CASSYSLYNEQFF
TGTGCCAGCAGTTACAGCCTCTACAATGAGCAGTTCTTC
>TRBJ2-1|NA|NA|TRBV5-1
CASSLGDLRNEQFF
TGCGCCAGCAGCTTGGGGGACTTACGGAATGAGCAGTTCTTC